This T cell receptor (beta chain) was sequenced for a study of radiotherapy plus CTLA-4 blockade in lung cancer. Study in general: Across the patients, objective responses occurred in less than 20%, and disease control in just over 30%.

Study conclusions and caveats: An expansion of tumor-derived TCR clones occurred in blood after radiotherapy plus ipilimumab. Best predicting response, reportedly, were early blood T cell clone dynamics, with interferon-beta.

J gave up 5 bases and V 5 bases, and 4 bases lay outside the gene matches. This CDR3 is built from 13 residues. The V gene's germline CDR1 is SGHNT and CDR2 YENEEA. Profiling relied on immunoSEQ multiplex PCR, and the TCRdb table lists in-frame clones only, not all of them. The data contain tens of thousands of clones, 70% to 80% of them singletons. Comment on this clone: What it binds is unknown.

CTLA-4 blockade with ipilimumab, together with focal radiation, was given to patients with chemo-refractory metastatic non-small-cell lung cancer. J is TRBJ2-5 and V is TRBV11-3; 8 positions match TRBD1. Material: peripheral blood, obtained from a patient treated with radiotherapy plus ipilimumab. This clonotype originated in a human donor with non-small cell lung cancer who had a complete response to radiotherapy plus ipilimumab. The CDR3 here is CASSPQGVETQYF. CDR3 coding DNA: TGTGCCAGCAGCCCACAGGGGGTTGAGACCCAGTACTTC.